Listed below are T cell receptor beta chains from one sample, sequenced in a study of blood T cell repertoires in COVID-19. Profiled with immunoSEQ multiplex PCR; TCRdb holds only in-frame clones, not every one. This table holds 250,000 or so clones, roughly four fifths found once. The sample was peripheral blood. The receptors shown here come from a man aged 30 to 45 who had recovered from COVID-19. Each CDR3 is given without its conserved first and last residue.

TRBV12-3/TRBV12-4	TRBJ1-2	ASSYDEVGYT
TRBV12-3/TRBV12-4	TRBJ2-5	ASSPGQQETQY
TRBV5-4	TRBJ2-3	ASSLVPTGANTDTQY
TRBV18	TRBJ2-1	ASSPGGGSPDEQF
TRBV6-5	TRBJ2-4	ASSYSGTKNIQY
TRBV11-3	TRBJ2-3	ASSHRGTDTQY
TRBV7-2	TRBJ2-7	ASSLRWERGVYEQY
TRBV3-1/TRBV3-2	TRBJ2-5	ASRPSFGGWETETQY
TRBV9	TRBJ1-2	ASSVASGEYGYT
TRBV6-5	TRBJ2-2	ASSYSGRANTGELF
TRBV4-1	TRBJ2-5	ASSQKRSVAGGQETQY
TRBV7-2	TRBJ2-1	ASSRTGDNEQF
TRBV5-4	TRBJ2-3	ASSSSGGATDTQY
TRBV9	TRBJ2-2	ASSVARQGTGELF
TRBV10-1	TRBJ2-5	ASSRQNQETQY
TRBV28	TRBJ2-5	ASSALTGEETQY
TRBV5-1	TRBJ2-1	ASIATGLAGVDEQF
TRBV6-1	TRBJ2-7	ASSANKVEEVRTLGEQY
TRBV25-1	TRBJ2-5	ASSEEGPKETQY
TRBV5-5	TRBJ1-2	ASSLSLANYGYT
TRBV7-2	TRBJ2-7	ASSLASSYEQY
TRBV4-2	TRBJ2-1	ASSQVSVGGGAYNEQF
TRBV3-1/TRBV3-2	TRBJ1-6	ASSQGGAIDSPLH
TRBV6-5	TRBJ2-1	ASSYDDRGHNEQF
TRBV11-2	TRBJ1-2	ASSLGSGYGYT
TRBV28	TRBJ1-2	ASRQGADYGYT
TRBV4-2	TRBJ2-1	ASSQASGAPWEQF
TRBV18	TRBJ2-3	ASSPTTSGGAFADTQY
TRBV7-9	TRBJ1-1	ASSPGQGGTEAF
TRBV10-2	TRBJ1-5	ASSEGRGQPQH
TRBV5-1	TRBJ1-1	ASSPSGDMISF
TRBV2	TRBJ2-5	ASGRATETQY